A selection of T cell receptor beta chains follows, all from one sample in a study of yellow fever vaccine responses in identical twins. Each CDR3 protein is one row after TCRdb ran MiXCR on the RT-PCR reads. The sample consists of 35,000 or so distinct CDR3 sequences, almost 60% of them appearing once. The material sequenced was T cells from blood (PBMCs), unsorted or a sorted subset (not recorded which), taken before or after yellow fever vaccination (not recorded which). All receptors come from a woman aged 18-35 years who received the yellow fever vaccine. Both conserved end residues are part of each CDR3. The D gene is left open where the match is weak. Clone size appears in some rows only: once, few, many, or a class for an expanded clone.

j_call	clone_size	d_call	cdr3_length	v_call	cdr3_nt	cdr3_aa
TRBJ1-2	NA	NA	14	TRBV12-3/TRBV12-4	TGTGCCAGCAGTTTGGGCAGGGAAAACTATGGCTACACCTTC	CASSLGRENYGYTF
TRBJ2-5	NA	TRBD2	12	TRBV29-1	TGCAGCGGGGGGGGGAGTTGGGAGACCCAGTACTTC	CSGGGSWETQYF
TRBJ2-2	NA	TRBD1	18	TRBV7-9	TGTGCCAGCAGCCCCCCGAGCCGGGACAGGGAAAACACCGGGGAGCTGTTTTTT	CASSPPSRDRENTGELFF
TRBJ1-3	few	NA	17	TRBV18	TGTGCCAGCTCACCACCTGGACAGCGTAGCTCTGGAAACACCATATATTTT	CASSPPGQRSSGNTIYF
TRBJ2-3	NA	TRBD1	14	TRBV13	TGTGCCAGCATCCGGGACAGGGAGATAGATACGCAGTATTTT	CASIRDREIDTQYF
TRBJ2-1	few	TRBD1	16	TRBV14	TGTGCCAGCAGCCCACTGGGACAGGGGAGTTACAATGAGCAGTTCTTC	CASSPLGQGSYNEQFF
TRBJ2-7	NA	TRBD2	14	TRBV10-3	TGTGCCATCAGGGGGAGCGGGGGCTCCTACGAGCAGTACTTC	CAIRGSGGSYEQYF
TRBJ2-1	NA	NA	16	TRBV7-6	TGTGCCAGCAGCTCGCCAGGCGCGTACTCCTACAATGAGCAGTTCTTC	CASSSPGAYSYNEQFF
TRBJ1-5	NA	NA	11	TRBV28	TGTGCCAGCAGTTATGATCAGCCCCAGCATTTT	CASSYDQPQHF
TRBJ2-1	few	NA	17	TRBV14	TGTGCCAGCAGCCAAGAGGGGGCTAGCGGCACTTACAATGAGCAGTTCTTC	CASSQEGASGTYNEQFF
TRBJ2-1	NA	NA	17	TRBV11-3	TGTGCCAGCGGCAGGGGTCGCGGGTATAGCTCCTACAATGAGCAGTTCTTC	CASGRGRGYSSYNEQFF
TRBJ1-6	NA	NA	16	TRBV2	TGTGCCAGCAGTGAAGACGGCAGCTCCTATAATTCACCCCTCCACTTT	CASSEDGSSYNSPLHF
TRBJ2-7	NA	TRBD1	13	TRBV29-1	TGCAGCGGTGGACAGGGTCGGGGGTACGAGCAGTACTTC	CSGGQGRGYEQYF
TRBJ2-3	NA	TRBD2	14	TRBV4-1	TGCGCCAGCCGATTAGCGGGGGGGAAAGATACGCAGTATTTT	CASRLAGGKDTQYF